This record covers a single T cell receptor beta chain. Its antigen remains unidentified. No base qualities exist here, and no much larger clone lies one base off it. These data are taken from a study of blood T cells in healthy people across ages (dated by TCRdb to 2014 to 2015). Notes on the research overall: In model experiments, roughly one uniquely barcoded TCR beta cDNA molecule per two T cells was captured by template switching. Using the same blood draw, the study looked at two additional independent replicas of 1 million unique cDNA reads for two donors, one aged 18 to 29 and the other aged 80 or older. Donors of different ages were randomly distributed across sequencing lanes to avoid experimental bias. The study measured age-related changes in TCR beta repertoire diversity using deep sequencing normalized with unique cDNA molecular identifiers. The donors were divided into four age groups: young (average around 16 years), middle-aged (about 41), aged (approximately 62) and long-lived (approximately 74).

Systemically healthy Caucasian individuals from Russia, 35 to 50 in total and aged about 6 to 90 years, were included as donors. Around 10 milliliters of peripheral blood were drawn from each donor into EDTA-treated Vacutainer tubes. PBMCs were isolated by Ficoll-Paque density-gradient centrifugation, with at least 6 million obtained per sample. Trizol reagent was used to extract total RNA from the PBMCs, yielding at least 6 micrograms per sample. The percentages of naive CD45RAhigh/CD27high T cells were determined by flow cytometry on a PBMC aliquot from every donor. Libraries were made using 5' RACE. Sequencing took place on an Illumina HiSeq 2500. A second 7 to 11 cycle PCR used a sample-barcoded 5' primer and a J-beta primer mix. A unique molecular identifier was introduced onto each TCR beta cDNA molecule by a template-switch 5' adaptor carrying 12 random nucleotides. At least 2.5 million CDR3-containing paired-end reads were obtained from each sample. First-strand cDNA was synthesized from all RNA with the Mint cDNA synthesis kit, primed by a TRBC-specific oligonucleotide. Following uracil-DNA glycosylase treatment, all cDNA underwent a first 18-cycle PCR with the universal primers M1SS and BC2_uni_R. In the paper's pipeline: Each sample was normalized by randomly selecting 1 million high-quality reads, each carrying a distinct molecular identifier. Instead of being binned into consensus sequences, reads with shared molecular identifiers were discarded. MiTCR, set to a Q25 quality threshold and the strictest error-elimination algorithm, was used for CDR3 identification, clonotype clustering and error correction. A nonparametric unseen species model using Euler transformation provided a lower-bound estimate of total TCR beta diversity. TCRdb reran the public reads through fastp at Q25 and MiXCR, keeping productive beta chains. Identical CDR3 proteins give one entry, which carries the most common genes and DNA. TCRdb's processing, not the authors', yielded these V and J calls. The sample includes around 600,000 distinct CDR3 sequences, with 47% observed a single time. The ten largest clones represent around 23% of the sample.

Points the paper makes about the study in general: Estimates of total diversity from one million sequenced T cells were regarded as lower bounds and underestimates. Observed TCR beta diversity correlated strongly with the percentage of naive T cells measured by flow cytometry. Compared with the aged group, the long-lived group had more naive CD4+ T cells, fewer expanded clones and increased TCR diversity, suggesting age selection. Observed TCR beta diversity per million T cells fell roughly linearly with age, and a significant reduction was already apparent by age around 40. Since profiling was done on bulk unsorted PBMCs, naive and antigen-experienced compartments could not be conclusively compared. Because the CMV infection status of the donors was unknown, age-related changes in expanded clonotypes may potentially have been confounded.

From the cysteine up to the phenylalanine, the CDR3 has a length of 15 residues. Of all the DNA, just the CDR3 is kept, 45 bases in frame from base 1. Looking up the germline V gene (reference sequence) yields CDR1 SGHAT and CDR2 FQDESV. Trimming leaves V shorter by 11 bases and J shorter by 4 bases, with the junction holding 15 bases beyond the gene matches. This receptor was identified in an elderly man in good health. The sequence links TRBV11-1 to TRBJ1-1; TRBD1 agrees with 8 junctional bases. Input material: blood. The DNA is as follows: TGTGCCCCCAGGGAGGGCCGGACAGGGCGCACTGAAGCTTTCTTT. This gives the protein CAPREGRTGRTEAFF.